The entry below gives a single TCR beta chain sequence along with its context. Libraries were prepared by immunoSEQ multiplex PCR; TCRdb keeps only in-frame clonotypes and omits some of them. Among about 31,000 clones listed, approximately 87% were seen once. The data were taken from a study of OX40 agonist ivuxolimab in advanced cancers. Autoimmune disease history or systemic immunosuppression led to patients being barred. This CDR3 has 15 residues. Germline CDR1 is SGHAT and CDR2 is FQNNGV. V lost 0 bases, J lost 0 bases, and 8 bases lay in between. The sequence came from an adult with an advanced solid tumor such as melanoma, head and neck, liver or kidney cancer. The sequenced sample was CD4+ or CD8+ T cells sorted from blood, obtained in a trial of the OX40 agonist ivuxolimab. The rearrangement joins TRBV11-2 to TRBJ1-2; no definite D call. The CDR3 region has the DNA TGTGCCAGCAGCTTAGAATACACCGCTAACTATGGCTACACCTTC. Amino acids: CASSLEYTANYGYTF.